This T cell receptor (beta chain) appears in the sequencing data of a study of shared clonotypes between healthy human individuals (dated by TCRdb to 2019 to 2021). For context, the study as a whole: The cohort included three men and a couple of women between 18 and 49 years of age. The study deeply sequenced blood TCR repertoires of about five healthy adults to estimate repertoire size and the extent of clonotype sharing between individuals. To increase sequencing depth and limit assay-specific biases, different laboratories used diverse techniques to prepare libraries and sequence TCR repertoires. Between about 0.9 and 9 billion PBMCs per donor were obtained by leukapheresis.

General findings and caveats noted by the study authors: Sampling was limited to blood, and TCR repertoires in tissue likely differ from TCR repertoires in blood. The genetic and exposure-history diversity represented was limited by the small number of donors. Based on pairwise subsampling, the degree of clonotype sharing among donors was expected to be affected by sequencing depth.

Trimming leaves V shorter by 5 bases and J shorter by 2 bases, with the junction holding 6 bases beyond the gene matches. Based on the germline V gene (reference sequence), the CDR1 and CDR2 sequences are SEHNR and FQNEAQ. The CDR3 runs 15 residues from the cysteine to the phenylalanine. CDR3 DNA only is kept here, 45 bases in frame from base 1. Points on this clone: Its antigen remains unidentified. Per-base quality was not reported, and no clone a single base away is much larger than it.

Using the deep immunoSEQ assay, multiplex PCR amplified TCR CDR3 regions from genomic DNA. Extracted genomic DNA from each cell subset was distributed evenly across all wells of several immunoSEQ 96-well plates, and each plate was treated as a replicate. Each replicate PCR for unsorted PBMC received around 330 ng genomic DNA, equal to approximately 30,000 T cell genomes. Ten immunoSEQ deep assay plates were used to sequence the unsorted PBMC genomic DNA. Purified libraries were measured with a Qubit 3.0 fluorometer, size-checked on a Bioanalyzer 2100, and measured again with the KAPA Library Quantification kit. Every immunoSEQ 96-well plate was sequenced on a separate single-read 150-cycle Illumina NextSeq 550 flow cell. On the study's bioinformatics: Because only junctional sequences without quality scores were contained in the immunoSEQ output, filtering matching that applied to full-length reads could not be performed. Sequences were annotated with PyIR, a Python wrapper for IgBLAST v1.9, and V/J genes and CDR3 were assigned using IMGT germline references. Reads were removed for weak V/J assignments (E-value above 1e-6), missing CDR3, stop codons, out-of-frame junctions, or ambiguous translated residues. A V3J clonotype was defined by an identical inferred V gene, J gene, and CDR3 amino acid sequence. Percentage overlap between repertoires was calculated by dividing the number of shared unique clonotypes by the size of the smaller repertoire. Richness of each repertoire was evaluated using RTK rarefaction, the Chao1 estimator, and Recon v2.1 estimates of unobserved clonotypes. TCRdb obtained this table from immuneACCESS and retained in-frame rearrangements with V and J assigned. These tables miss some clones; where compared with another copy, unresolved V genes account for less than half of the shortfall, and the remainder is unexplained. V, J and clone size derive from that table, while D and trimming were established from the DNA sequence. The sample records a few hundred thousand clones, roughly four fifths of which are singletons. The ten largest clones represent approximately 12% of the sample.

Healthy HIV-negative adults with no recently reported acute infections or vaccinations were included as donors. Every donor was a Caucasian adult residing in Nashville, Tennessee, USA. For unsorted samples, about 85 million PBMCs were counted and genomic DNA was extracted with the QIAamp DNA Blood Mini kit. Blood was collected by leukapheresis, and PBMCs were isolated by Ficoll-Histopaque density gradient centrifugation and then cryopreserved in liquid nitrogen vapor phase. This chain joins TRBV7-9 to TRBJ2-1, with 7 central nucleotides matching TRBD1. The sequenced material came from PBMCs. The sequence was collected from a woman between 40 and 55 years old in good health. Some clones in this sample may be carry-over from other donors' samples. In nucleotide form, the sequence is TGTGCCAGCAGCATACAGGGGCCCACCTACAATGAGCAGTTCTTC. Its amino acids are CASSIQGPTYNEQFF. When the CDR3 is completed using the reference TRBV7-9 and TRBJ2-1 genes on either side, the full variable domain is DTGVSQNPRHKITKRGQNVTFRCDPISEHNRLYWYRQTLGQGPEFLTYFQNEAQLEKSRLLSDRFSAERPKGSFSTLEIQRTEQGDSAMYLCASSIQGPTYNEQFFGPGTRLTVL.